Reported below is one T cell receptor (beta chain). Its antigen is not yet known. It has no much larger one-base neighbor in the sample; base qualities were not kept. Collaborating institutions collected whole blood in K2EDTA tubes following their own protocols. For TCRbeta analysis, collaborators shipped samples in one of three forms: frozen whole blood, isolated PBMCs, or DNA extracted from either of those sample types. This specimen comes from a study of blood T cell repertoires in COVID-19 (dated by TCRdb to 2019 to 2021). In the study overall: Samples from collaborators originated in the United States, Italy and Spain and spanned both the acute and convalescent phases of COVID-19. The prospective study material was composed of cDNA or gDNA derived from T cells, B-cell-depleted T cells, or PBMCs. The dataset comprised deeply sampled blood TCRbeta repertoires from subjects exposed to, actively infected with, or recovered from COVID-19. The repertoires were released in a freely available public database meant as a resource for research on the immune response to SARS-CoV-2. The samples were drawn from the first 160 participants of the ongoing ImmuneRACE study and from roughly 1,300 subjects provided by 6 global collaborators. The sample metadata nearly always contained a de-identified subject ID, COVID-19 status, age in years and sex. HLA class I and class II types, where available, came from metadata supplied by the sample provider rather than from assay-based typing.

TCRbeta CDR3 regions were amplified from genomic DNA by means of the immunoSEQ Assay, a bias-controlled multiplex PCR. Per the original workflow: The number of nucleated cells in each sample was estimated by amplification of reference gene primers within the assay. Sequence reads were collapsed and filtered to measure the absolute abundance of every unique TCRbeta CDR3 rearrangement. Productive Simpson clonality was computed per sample as the square root of Simpson's diversity index over productive rearrangements. Not all clones reach the TCRdb copy of this immuneACCESS table, which keeps in-frame sequences only. Checked studies attribute under half of the gap to unresolved V genes and leave the rest unexplained. Clonal size and the V and J genes are those of that table, whereas D and trimming came from the DNA. The sample table shows fewer than 200,000 clones, and around 82% are seen once. Approximately 2% of the sample rests with the top ten.

The germline ends are 14 bases apart after V is trimmed by 7 bases and J by 8 bases. Taken from cysteine to phenylalanine, the CDR3 has 12 residues. This entry keeps only the CDR3 DNA: 36 bases, framed from base 1. The CDR1 and CDR2 encoded by the germline V gene are MDHEN and SYDVKM. What the study reported, not specific to this receptor: How much clinical and demographic metadata was included differed by source and by participant, and the metadata was provided uncurated.

This receptor was obtained from a woman of 80 years or more with acute or convalescent COVID-19. Material for sequencing was peripheral blood. The chain employs TRBV28 and TRBJ1-2, with TRBD1 tentatively as D gene (6 bases match). The DNA is as follows: TGTGCCAGCACCCCTGGACAGAGAGGCTACACCTTC. It translates to CASTPGQRGYTF.